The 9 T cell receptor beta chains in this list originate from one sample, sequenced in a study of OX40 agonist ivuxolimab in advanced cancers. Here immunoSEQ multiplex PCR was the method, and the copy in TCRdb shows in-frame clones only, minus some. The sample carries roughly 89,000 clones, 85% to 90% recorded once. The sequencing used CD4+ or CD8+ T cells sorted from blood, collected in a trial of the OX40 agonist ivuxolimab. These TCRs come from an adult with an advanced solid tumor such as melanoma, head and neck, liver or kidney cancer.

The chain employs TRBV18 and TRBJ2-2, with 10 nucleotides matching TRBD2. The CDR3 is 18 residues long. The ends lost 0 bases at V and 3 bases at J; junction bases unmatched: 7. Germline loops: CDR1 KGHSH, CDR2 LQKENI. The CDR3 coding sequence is TGTGCCAGCTCACCACCAAGATCTAGCGGGAGATACACCGGGGAGCTGTTTTTT. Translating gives CASSPPRSSGRYTGELFF.

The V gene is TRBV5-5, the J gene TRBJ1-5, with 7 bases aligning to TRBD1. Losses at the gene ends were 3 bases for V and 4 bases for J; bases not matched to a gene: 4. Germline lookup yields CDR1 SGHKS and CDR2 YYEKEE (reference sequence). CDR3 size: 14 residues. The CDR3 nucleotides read TGTGCCAGCAGCTACAGGGGCGAGAATCAGCCCCAGCATTTT. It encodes CASSYRGENQPQHF.

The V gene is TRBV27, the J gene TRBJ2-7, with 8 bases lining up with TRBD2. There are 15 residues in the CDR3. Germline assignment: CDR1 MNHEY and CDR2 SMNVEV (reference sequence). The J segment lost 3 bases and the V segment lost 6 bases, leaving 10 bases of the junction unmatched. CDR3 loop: CASRYTSGGYYEQYF. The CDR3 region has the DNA TGTGCCAGCAGATACACTAGCGGCGGGTACTACGAGCAGTACTTC.

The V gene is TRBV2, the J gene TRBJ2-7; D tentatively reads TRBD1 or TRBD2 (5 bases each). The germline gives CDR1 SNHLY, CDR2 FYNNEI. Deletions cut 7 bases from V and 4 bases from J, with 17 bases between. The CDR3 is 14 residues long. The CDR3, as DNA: TGTGCCAGCAAACTCTCAGGGAGTGTGTACGAGCAGTACTTC. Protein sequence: CASKLSGSVYEQYF.

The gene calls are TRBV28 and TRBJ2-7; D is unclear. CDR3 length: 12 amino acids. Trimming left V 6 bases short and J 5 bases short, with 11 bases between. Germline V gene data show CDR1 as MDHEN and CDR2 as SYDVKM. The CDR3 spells CASSSGRHEQYF. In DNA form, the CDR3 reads TGTGCCAGCAGCTCGGGCCGCCACGAGCAGTACTTC.

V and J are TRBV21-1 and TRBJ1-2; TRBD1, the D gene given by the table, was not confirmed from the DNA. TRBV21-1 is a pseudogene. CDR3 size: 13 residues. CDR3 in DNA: TGTGCCAGACAGGGTTCCGCTCGAGATGGCTACACCTTC. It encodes CARQGSARDGYTF.

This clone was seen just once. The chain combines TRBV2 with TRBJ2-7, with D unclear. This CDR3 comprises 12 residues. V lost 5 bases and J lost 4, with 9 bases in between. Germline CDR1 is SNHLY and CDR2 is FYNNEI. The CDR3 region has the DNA TGTGCCAGCAGTAGGAACAGTTACGAGCAGTACTTC. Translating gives CASSRNSYEQYF.

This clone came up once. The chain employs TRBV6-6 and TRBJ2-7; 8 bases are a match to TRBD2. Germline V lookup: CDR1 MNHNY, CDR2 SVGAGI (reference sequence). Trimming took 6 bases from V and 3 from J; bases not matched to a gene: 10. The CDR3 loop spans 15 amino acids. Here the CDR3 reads CASSPGTRYYYEQYF. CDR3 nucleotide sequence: TGTGCCAGCAGCCCCGGGACTAGATATTACTACGAGCAGTACTTC.

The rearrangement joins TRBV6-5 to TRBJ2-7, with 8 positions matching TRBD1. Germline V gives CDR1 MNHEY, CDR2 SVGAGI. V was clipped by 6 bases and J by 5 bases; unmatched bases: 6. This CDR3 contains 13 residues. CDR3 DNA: TGTGCCAGCAGCCGACAGGGGCACCACGAGCAGTACTTC. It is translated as CASSRQGHHEQYF.